What follows describes a single T cell receptor (beta chain). No antigen is known for it. No per-base quality is available; no much larger clone lies one base away. One collaborating source in Seattle enrolled patients while the patients were actively infected and followed the patients over time throughout the course of disease. Whole blood was collected in K2EDTA tubes by collaborating institutions according to the institutions' own protocols. For TCRbeta analysis, collaborators shipped samples as frozen whole blood, isolated PBMCs, or DNA extracted from either of those sample types. These data originate in a study of blood T cell repertoires in COVID-19 (dated by TCRdb to about 2020). About the full investigation: Samples from collaborators originated in the United States, Italy and Spain and spanned both the acute and convalescent phases of COVID-19. The prospective study material was composed of cDNA or gDNA derived from T cells, B-cell-depleted T cells, or PBMCs. The samples were drawn from two sources: the first 160 participants of the ongoing ImmuneRACE study, and fewer than 1,500 subjects contributed by 6 global collaborators. The repertoires were released in a freely available public database meant as a resource for research on the immune response to SARS-CoV-2. A de-identified subject ID, COVID-19 status, age in years and sex were almost always included in the sample metadata. Where available, HLA class I and class II types were taken from metadata supplied by the sample provider and were not determined by assay-based typing. Deeply sampled blood TCRbeta repertoires from subjects exposed to, actively infected with, or recovered from COVID-19 were included in the dataset.

Broader findings and caveats from the paper: The quantity of clinical and demographic metadata differed by source and by participant and was supplied without curation.

Taken from the germline V gene, the CDR1 and CDR2 loops are SQVTM and ANQGSEA. Reading from cysteine to phenylalanine, the CDR3 counts 13 amino acids. This entry keeps only the CDR3 DNA: 39 bases, framed from base 1. Clipping removes 5 bases from V and 5 bases from J, with 7 as the unmatched junction base count. The immunoSEQ Assay, a bias-controlled multiplex PCR, was used to amplify TCRbeta CDR3 regions from genomic DNA. Under the source paper's analysis protocol: Nucleated cell counts per sample were estimated from amplification of reference gene primers within the assay. To quantify the absolute abundance of each unique TCRbeta CDR3 rearrangement, sequence reads were collapsed and filtered. For each sample, productive Simpson clonality was calculated as the square root of Simpson's diversity index over productive rearrangements. Drawn from immuneACCESS, this table holds only the in-frame rearrangements with V and J called that TCRdb kept. Clones are partly lost; checked studies trace under half to an unresolved V gene and leave the rest unexplained. That table is the source of V, J and clone size, and D and trimming were worked out from the DNA. The sample data list approximately 260,000 clones, and 75% to 90% of these were observed just once. The leading ten clones occupy roughly a tenth of the sample.

The TCR was taken from a woman in her sixties or seventies with COVID-19, enrolled during active disease. The specimen was peripheral blood. The chain links TRBV29-1 with TRBJ2-5, and TRBD1 aligns with 8 junction nucleotides. DNA sequence: TGCAGCGTTAGGACAGGGAGTTCCGAGACCCAGTACTTC. It encodes CSVRTGSSETQYF.